The sequence of this T cell receptor beta chain was determined in a study of OX40 agonist ivuxolimab in advanced cancers. Background on the study: Patients in dose escalation had liver, melanoma, kidney or head and neck cancers. Broader study findings: The study found among the lowest clonal expansion in partial responders at 0.1-3.0 mg/kg.

TCRdb keeps only in-frame clones here, not all; method: immunoSEQ multiplex PCR. The sample lists 25,000 to 35,000 clones; more than 75% were seen once. There are 14 residues in the CDR3. V was clipped by 5 bases and J by 4 bases, with 14 bases between them. In germline, CDR1 is SEHNR, CDR2 FQNEAQ (reference sequence). In this sample, this clone turned up a few times. Its target is not known. This clonotype was obtained from an adult with an advanced solid tumor such as melanoma, head and neck, liver or kidney cancer. The sequenced sample was CD4+ or CD8+ T cells sorted from blood, obtained in a trial of the OX40 agonist ivuxolimab. The rearrangement uses TRBV7-9 and TRBJ1-1, with D perhaps TRBD1 (5 bases). The CDR3 here is CASSPTLQGTEAFF. In nucleotides, the CDR3 is TGTGCCAGCAGCCCTACCCTCCAGGGCACTGAAGCTTTCTTT.